This T cell receptor (beta chain) was sequenced in a study of shared clonotypes between healthy human individuals. Germline assignment: CDR1 SGHTA and CDR2 FQGTGA. The CDR3 has 15 amino acids. V lost 4 bases and J 2 bases, leaving 12 bases between the germline ends. Remarks on this clone: Its antigen remains unknown.

Points from the study as a whole: Among a few donors, roughly 5% of naive CD4 clonotypes were found in common.

The study enrolled healthy HIV-negative adults without recent acute infections or vaccinations as donors. The authors divided CD4+ cells into CD45RA+ naive and CD45RA-negative memory subsets. As processed by the authors: ImmunoSEQ junction-only sequences lacked quality scores, so their filtering differed. Only in-frame clones appear in the TCRdb table, and some are missing; sequencing was by immunoSEQ multiplex PCR. V and J calls and clone size are copied from that table; D and trimming were computed from the DNA. This sample has about 2.4 million clones; approximately 94% occur once, and the top ten carry roughly 0.39%.

Input material: naive CD4+ T cells from PBMCs. Subset described: CD45RA+ positively selected. The chain is built from TRBV7-3 and TRBJ2-1; D perhaps matches TRBD2 (6 bases). The source of this sequence is a man between 18 and 35 years old in good health. Some clones in this sample may be carry-over from other donors' samples. Here the CDR3 reads CASSSLGGTYNEQFF. Here the CDR3 DNA reads TGTGCCAGCAGCTCTCTCGGAGGGACCTACAATGAGCAGTTCTTC. Together with reference TRBV7-3 and TRBJ2-1, the CDR3 gives the full variable domain: GAGVSQTPSNKVTEKGKYVELRCDPISGHTALYWYRQSLGQGPEFLIYFQGTGAADDSGLPNDRFFAVRPEGSVSTLKIQRTERGDSAVYLCASSSLGGTYNEQFFGPGTRLTVL.